The 8 T cell receptor beta chains in this list originate from one sample, sequenced in a study of T cell changes during pregnancy in multiple sclerosis. Repertoires were generated with immunoSEQ multiplex PCR, while TCRdb's copy carries only in-frame clones and drops some. The repertoire has roughly 74,000 clones, around 85% of them found once; the top ten carry approximately 3.4%. Sequencing was performed on peripheral blood, taken before pregnancy. These receptors all stem from a female donor with multiple sclerosis, enrolled in a pregnancy study.

The rearrangement joins TRBV7-2 to TRBJ2-7; 10 nucleotides line up with TRBD1. Germline V gene data show CDR1 as SGHTA and CDR2 as FQGNSA. CDR3 size: 15 residues. Germline trimming cut 5 bases from V and 6 bases from J; bases unmatched to any gene: 10. The CDR3 region has the DNA TGTGCCAGCAGCCAACTGAGGGACAGGGGAATCGAGCAGTACTTC. Protein: CASSQLRDRGIEQYF.

The chain combines TRBV19 with TRBJ1-2; perhaps TRBD1 as D (5 bases). V was shortened by 11 bases and J by 6 bases, with 7 bases between the two germline ends. Germline-derived CDR1 and CDR2 are LNHDA and SQIVND (reference sequence). The CDR3 is made up of 9 amino acids. The CDR3 loop is CASGDGYTF. For the CDR3, the DNA is TGTGCCTCGGGGGATGGCTACACCTTC.

The CDR3 coding sequence is TGTGCCAGCTCACCCGGGACAGGGGCGAACACCGGGGAGCTGTTTTTT. Amino acid sequence: CASSPGTGANTGELFF. The rearrangement joins TRBV18 to TRBJ2-2; the match to TRBD1 covers 10 bases. J gave up 0 bases and V 3 bases, and 1 base lay outside the gene matches. The germline CDR1 and CDR2 sequences are KGHSH and LQKENI. The CDR3 runs 16 residues.

CDR3: CASGSGTSGQETQYF. The CDR3 nucleotides are TGTGCTAGTGGTTCTGGGACTAGCGGACAAGAGACCCAGTACTTC. V and J are TRBV12-5 and TRBJ2-5; 11 positions match TRBD2. Germline V gene data show CDR1 as LGHNT and CDR2 as FRNRAP. There are 15 residues in the CDR3. Trimming cost V 4 bases and J 2 bases; bases outside gene matches: 3.

The count of this clone is one. V is TRBV6-5 and J is TRBJ2-2, with 7 bases fitting TRBD2. Germline CDR1 is MNHEY and CDR2 is SVGAGI. The V segment lost 6 bases and the J segment 6 bases; nucleotides outside the gene matches: 10. This CDR3 contains 15 residues. The CDR3: CASSPLTAGAGELFF. DNA of the CDR3: TGTGCCAGCAGCCCACTTACGGCGGGGGCCGGGGAGCTGTTTTTT.

The chain links TRBV5-1 to TRBJ2-7, with 14 bases identical to TRBD2. CDR1 and CDR2 (germline): SGHRS, YFSETQ. V shed 0 bases and J 3 bases; nucleotides not matched to a gene: 8. The CDR3 extends over 18 amino acids. CDR3 residues: CASSLDLHGLAGGYEQYF. The CDR3 region has the DNA TGCGCCAGCAGCTTGGATCTACACGGACTAGCGGGAGGCTACGAGCAGTACTTC.

The chain carries TRBV2 and TRBJ2-3, with D possibly TRBD1 on 6 matching bases. This CDR3 comprises 14 residues. The germline gives CDR1 SNHLY, CDR2 FYNNEI. Trimming took off 6 bases at V and 2 bases at J, with 12 bases between the two ends. The CDR3 bases are TGTGCCAGCAGATGGACAGTAACCACAGATACGCAGTATTTT. It translates to CASRWTVTTDTQYF.

The rearrangement links TRBV27 to TRBJ2-1; 12 bases align to TRBD1. The CDR3 spans 15 residues. The germline V gene has CDR1 MNHEY and CDR2 SMNVEV (reference sequence). V was clipped by 2 bases and J by 5 bases; unmatched bases: 1. The CDR3 sequence is CASSLRDRGHNEQFF. Here the CDR3 DNA reads TGTGCCAGCAGTTTAAGGGACAGGGGGCACAATGAGCAGTTCTTC.